The T cell receptor (beta chain) under discussion was sequenced for a study of blood T cell repertoires in COVID-19. Study background: Whether acute or convalescent, the COVID-19 samples came from the United States, Italy and Spain. Sources were T cells, B-cell-depleted T cells, or PBMCs; the material itself was cDNA or gDNA.

Clones were sequenced by immunoSEQ multiplex PCR, and TCRdb holds only the in-frame ones, with some missing. The table lists 180,000 or so clones, about 83% of them singletons. The CDR3 runs 13 residues. V lost 6 bases and J 1 base, leaving 9 bases between the germline ends. Germline V gene sequence: CDR1 SGHTA, CDR2 FQGNSA. The clonotype originates from a man aged 18 to 30 with active or convalescent COVID-19. V and J are TRBV7-2 and TRBJ1-1; no definite D call. Sample: peripheral blood. For the CDR3, the DNA is TGTGCCAGCAGTGCCACGGGGAACACTGAAGCTTTCTTT. Protein sequence: CASSATGNTEAFF.